The present T cell receptor (beta chain) was sequenced within a study of T cells in Graves' hyperthyroidism and ophthalmopathy. In this sample, this clonotype turned up a few times. A read error may be the cause here, since a much bigger clone is one base away. The CDR3 loop spans 14 amino acids. Germline CDR1 SGHTA, CDR2 FQGNSA. What was amplified from RNA transcripts were TCR beta CDR3 regions. First-round RT-PCR with HTBI primers amplified the TCR CDR3 region. TCRdb redid the calling of the multiplex PCR reads with MiXCR, one entry per CDR3 protein. The table records 480,000 or so distinct CDR3 sequences, about an eighth of them present only once.

This TCR derives from a woman aged 18 to 35 with Graves' hyperthyroidism. V is TRBV7-2 and J is TRBJ2-3, with D possibly matching TRBD2 (6 bases). Material for sequencing was blood. The CDR3 sequence is CASSTRLDTDPQYF. The CDR3 bases are TGTGCCAGCAGCACCCGACTAGACACAGATCCGCAGTATTTT.